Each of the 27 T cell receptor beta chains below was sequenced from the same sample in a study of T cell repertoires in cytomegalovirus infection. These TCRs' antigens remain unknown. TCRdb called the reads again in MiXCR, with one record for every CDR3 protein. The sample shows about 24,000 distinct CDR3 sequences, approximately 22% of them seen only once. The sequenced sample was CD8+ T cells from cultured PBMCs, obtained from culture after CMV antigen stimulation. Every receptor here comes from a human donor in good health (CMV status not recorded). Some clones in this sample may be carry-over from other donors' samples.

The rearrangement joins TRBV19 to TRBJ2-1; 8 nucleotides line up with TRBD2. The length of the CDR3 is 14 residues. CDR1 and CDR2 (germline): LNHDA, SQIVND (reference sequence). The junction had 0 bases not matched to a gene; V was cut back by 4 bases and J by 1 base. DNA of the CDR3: TGTGCCAGTAGTAGCGGGGGGTCCTACAATGAGCAGTTCTTC. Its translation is CASSSGGSYNEQFF.

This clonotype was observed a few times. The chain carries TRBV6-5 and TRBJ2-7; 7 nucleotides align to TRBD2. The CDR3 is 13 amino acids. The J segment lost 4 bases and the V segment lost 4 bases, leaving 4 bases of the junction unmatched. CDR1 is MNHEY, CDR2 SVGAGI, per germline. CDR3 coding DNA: TGTGCCAGCAGTTCCTCGGGGGGATACGAGCAGTACTTC. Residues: CASSSSGGYEQYF.

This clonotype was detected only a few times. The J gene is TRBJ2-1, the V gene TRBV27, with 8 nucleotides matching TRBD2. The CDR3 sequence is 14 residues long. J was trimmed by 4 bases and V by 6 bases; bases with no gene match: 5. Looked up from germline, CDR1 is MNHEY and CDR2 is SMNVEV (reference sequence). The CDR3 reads CASRSGGFYNEQFF. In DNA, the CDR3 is TGTGCCAGCAGATCGGGGGGGTTTTACAATGAGCAGTTCTTC.

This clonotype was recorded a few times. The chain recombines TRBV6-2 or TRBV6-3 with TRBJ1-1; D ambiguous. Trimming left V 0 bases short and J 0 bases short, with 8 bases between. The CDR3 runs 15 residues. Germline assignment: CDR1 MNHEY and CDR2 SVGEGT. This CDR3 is CASSYSEGMNTEAFF. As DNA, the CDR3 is TGTGCCAGCAGTTACTCGGAGGGAATGAACACTGAAGCTTTCTTT.

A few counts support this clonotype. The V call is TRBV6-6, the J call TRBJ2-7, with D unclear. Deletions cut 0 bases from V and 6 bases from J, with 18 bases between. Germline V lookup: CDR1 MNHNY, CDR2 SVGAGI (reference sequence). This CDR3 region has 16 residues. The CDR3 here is CASSYSGSAVYSEQYF. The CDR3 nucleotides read TGTGCCAGCAGTTACTCGGGGTCGGCAGTATATTCCGAGCAGTACTTC.

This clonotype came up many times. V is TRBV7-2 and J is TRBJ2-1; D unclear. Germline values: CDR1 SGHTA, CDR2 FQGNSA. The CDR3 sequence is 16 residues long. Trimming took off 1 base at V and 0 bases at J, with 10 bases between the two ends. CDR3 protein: CASSLEPLGSYNEQFF. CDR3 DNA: TGTGCCAGCAGCTTAGAGCCCTTAGGCTCCTACAATGAGCAGTTCTTC.

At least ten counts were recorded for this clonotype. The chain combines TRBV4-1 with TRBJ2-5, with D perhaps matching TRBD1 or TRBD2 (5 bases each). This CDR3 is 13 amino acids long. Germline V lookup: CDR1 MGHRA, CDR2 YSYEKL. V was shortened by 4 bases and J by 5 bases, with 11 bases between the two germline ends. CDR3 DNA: TGCGCCAGCAGCCCCGAGGGGCGGGAGACCCAGTACTTC. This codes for CASSPEGRETQYF.

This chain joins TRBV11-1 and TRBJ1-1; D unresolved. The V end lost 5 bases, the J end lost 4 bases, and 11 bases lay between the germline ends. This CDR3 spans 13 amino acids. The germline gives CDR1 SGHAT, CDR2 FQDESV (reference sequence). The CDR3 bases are TGTGCCAGCAGCACCCAGGCGCTCACTGAAGCTTTCTTT. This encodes CASSTQALTEAFF.

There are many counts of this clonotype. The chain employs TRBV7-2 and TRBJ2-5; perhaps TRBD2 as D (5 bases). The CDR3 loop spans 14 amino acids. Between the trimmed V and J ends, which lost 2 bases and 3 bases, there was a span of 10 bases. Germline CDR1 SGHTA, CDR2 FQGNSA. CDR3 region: CASSLKGRKETQYF. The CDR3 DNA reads TGTGCCAGCAGCTTAAAAGGGAGAAAAGAGACCCAGTACTTC.

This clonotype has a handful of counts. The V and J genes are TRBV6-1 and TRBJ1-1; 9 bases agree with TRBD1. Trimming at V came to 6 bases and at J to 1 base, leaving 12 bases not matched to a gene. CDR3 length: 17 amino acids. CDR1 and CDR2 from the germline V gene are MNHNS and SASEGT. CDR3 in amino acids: CASRTTGGGRGNTEAFF. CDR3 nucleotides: TGTGCCAGCAGGACTACAGGGGGCGGGAGGGGGAACACTGAAGCTTTCTTT.

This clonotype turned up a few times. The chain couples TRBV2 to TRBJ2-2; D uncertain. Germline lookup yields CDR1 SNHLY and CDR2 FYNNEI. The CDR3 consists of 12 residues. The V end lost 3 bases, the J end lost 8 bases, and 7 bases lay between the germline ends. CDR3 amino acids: CASSEVVGELFF. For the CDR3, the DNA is TGTGCCAGCAGTGAGGTCGTTGGGGAGCTGTTTTTT.

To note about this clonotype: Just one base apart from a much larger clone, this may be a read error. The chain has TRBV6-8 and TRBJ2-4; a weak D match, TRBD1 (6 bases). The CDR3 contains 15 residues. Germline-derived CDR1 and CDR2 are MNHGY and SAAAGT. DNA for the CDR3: TGTGTCAGCAAAAACAGGGATCTAGCCAAAAACATTCAGTACTTC. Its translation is CVSKNRDLAKNIQYF.

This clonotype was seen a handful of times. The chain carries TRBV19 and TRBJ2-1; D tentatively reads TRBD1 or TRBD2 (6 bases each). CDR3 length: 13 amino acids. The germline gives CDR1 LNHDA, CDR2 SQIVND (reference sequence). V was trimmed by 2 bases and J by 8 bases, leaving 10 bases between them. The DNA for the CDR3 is TGTGCCAGTAGTATAATGGAGGGGGATGAGCAGTTCTTC. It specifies CASSIMEGDEQFF.

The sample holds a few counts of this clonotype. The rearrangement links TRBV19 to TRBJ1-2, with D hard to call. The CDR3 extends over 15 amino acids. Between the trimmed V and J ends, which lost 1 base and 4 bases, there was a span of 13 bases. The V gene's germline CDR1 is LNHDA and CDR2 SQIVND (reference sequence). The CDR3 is CASSIVNTEIYGYTF. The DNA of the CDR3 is TGTGCCAGTAGTATAGTCAACACCGAGATCTATGGCTACACCTTC.

In DNA, the CDR3 is TGTGCCAGCACCCGGACTAGCGGGGGGCCTCAAGAGACCCAGTACTTC. The encoded protein is CASTRTSGGPQETQYF. The V gene is TRBV28, the J gene TRBJ2-5, with TRBD2 identical over 14 bases. Germline-derived CDR1 and CDR2 are MDHEN and SYDVKM. V gave up 7 bases and J gave up 2 bases; unmatched junction bases: 6. CDR3 length: 16 residues.

CDR3 DNA: TGTGCCAGCAGTTACGGCACAGACTCCTACGAGCAGTACTTC. This sequence encodes CASSYGTDSYEQYF. V and J are TRBV6-2 or TRBV6-3 and TRBJ2-7, with D uncertain. CDR3 size: 14 residues. Germline V lookup: CDR1 MNHEY, CDR2 SVGEGT. With 2 bases removed from V and 0 bases from J, the gap between germline ends came to 8 bases.

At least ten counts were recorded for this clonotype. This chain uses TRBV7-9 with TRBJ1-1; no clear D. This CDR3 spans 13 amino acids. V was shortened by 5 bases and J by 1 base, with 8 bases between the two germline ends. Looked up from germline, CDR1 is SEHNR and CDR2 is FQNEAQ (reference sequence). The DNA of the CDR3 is TGTGCCAGCAGCGCAGGCCGGAACACTGAAGCTTTCTTT. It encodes CASSAGRNTEAFF.

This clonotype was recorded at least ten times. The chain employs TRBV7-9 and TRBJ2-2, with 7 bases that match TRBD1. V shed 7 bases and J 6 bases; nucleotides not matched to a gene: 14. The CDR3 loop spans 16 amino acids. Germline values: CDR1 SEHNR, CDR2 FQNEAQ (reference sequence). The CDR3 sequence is CASTVGGQALAGELFF. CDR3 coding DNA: TGTGCCAGCACCGTAGGCGGACAGGCATTAGCCGGGGAGCTGTTTTTT.

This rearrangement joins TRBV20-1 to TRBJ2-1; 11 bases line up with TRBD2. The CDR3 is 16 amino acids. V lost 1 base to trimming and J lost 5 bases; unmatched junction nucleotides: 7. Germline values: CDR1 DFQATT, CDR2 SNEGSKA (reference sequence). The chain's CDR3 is CSARGLLAGAHNEQFF. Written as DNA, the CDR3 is TGCAGTGCTAGAGGACTACTAGCGGGGGCCCACAATGAGCAGTTCTTC.

Here the CDR3 reads CASSYASRSPLHF. Here the CDR3 DNA reads TGTGCCAGCAGTTACGCATCAAGGTCACCCCTCCACTTT. V usage is TRBV6-2 or TRBV6-3 and J usage is TRBJ1-6; D is ambiguous. Germline V CDR1 and CDR2: MNHEY, SVGEGT. V dropped 2 bases and J dropped 10 bases, with 9 bases sitting between them. This CDR3 is built from 13 residues.

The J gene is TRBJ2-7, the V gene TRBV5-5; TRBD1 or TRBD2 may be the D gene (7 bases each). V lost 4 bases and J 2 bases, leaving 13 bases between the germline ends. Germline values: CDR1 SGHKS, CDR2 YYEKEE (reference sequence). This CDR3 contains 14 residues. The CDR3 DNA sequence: TGTGCCAGCAGCCTTTCAGGGGGGGCCTACGAGCAGTACTTC. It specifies CASSLSGGAYEQYF. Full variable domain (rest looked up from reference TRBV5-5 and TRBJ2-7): DAGVTQSPTHLIKTRGQQVTLRCSPISGHKSVSWYQQVLGQGPQFIFQYYEKEERGRGNFPDRFSARQFPNYSSELNVNALLLGDSALYLCASSLSGGAYEQYFGPGTRLTVT.

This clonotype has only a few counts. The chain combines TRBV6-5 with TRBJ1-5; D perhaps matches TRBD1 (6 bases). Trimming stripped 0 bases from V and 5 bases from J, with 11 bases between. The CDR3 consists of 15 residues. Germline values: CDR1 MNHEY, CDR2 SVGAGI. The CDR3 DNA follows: TGTGCCAGCAGTTACTCAGGGGGACCTTATCAGCCCCAGCATTTT. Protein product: CASSYSGGPYQPQHF.

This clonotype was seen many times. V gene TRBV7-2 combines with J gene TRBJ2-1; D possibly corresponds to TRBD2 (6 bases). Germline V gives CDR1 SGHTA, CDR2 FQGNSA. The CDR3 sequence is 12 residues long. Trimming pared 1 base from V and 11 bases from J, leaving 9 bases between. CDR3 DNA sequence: TGTGCCAGCAGCTTAGGCGGGGCCCAGCAGTTCTTC. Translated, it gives CASSLGGAQQFF.

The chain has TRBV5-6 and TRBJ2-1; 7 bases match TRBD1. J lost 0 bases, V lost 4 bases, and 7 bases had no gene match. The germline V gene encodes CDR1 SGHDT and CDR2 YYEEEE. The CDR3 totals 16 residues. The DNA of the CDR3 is TGTGCCAGCAGCCCCCAGACAGGGAGCTCCTACAATGAGCAGTTCTTC. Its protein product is CASSPQTGSSYNEQFF. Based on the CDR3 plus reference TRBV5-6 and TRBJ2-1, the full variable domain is DAGVTQSPTHLIKTRGQQVTLRCSPKSGHDTVSWYQQALGQGPQFIFQYYEEEERQRGNFPDRFSGHQFPNYSSELNVNALLLGDSALYLCASSPQTGSSYNEQFFGPGTRLTVL.

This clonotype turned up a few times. CDR3 DNA: TGCGCCAGCAGCCAAGACTCAGGGGGTAATAATTCACCCCTCCACTTT. Translation: CASSQDSGGNNSPLHF. This rearrangement joins TRBV4-3 to TRBJ1-6; 7 bases align to TRBD1. Germline trimming cut 0 bases from V and 5 bases from J; bases unmatched to any gene: 4. The CDR3 covers 16 residues. Germline V gives CDR1 LGHNA, CDR2 YSLEER.

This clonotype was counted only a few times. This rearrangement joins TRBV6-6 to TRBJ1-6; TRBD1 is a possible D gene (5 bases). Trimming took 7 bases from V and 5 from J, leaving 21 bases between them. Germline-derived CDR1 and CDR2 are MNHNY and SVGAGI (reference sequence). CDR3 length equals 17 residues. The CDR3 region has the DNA TGTGCCAGCAATTATCAGGGAGCCAATGTAAATAATTCACCCCTCCACTTT. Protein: CASNYQGANVNNSPLHF.

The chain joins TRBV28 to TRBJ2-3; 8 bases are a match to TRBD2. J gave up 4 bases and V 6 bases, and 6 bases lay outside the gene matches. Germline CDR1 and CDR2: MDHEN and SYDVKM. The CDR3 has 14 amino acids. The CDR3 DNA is TGTGCCAGCAGCATTAGCGGGGCGGCAGATACGCAGTATTTT. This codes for CASSISGAADTQYF.